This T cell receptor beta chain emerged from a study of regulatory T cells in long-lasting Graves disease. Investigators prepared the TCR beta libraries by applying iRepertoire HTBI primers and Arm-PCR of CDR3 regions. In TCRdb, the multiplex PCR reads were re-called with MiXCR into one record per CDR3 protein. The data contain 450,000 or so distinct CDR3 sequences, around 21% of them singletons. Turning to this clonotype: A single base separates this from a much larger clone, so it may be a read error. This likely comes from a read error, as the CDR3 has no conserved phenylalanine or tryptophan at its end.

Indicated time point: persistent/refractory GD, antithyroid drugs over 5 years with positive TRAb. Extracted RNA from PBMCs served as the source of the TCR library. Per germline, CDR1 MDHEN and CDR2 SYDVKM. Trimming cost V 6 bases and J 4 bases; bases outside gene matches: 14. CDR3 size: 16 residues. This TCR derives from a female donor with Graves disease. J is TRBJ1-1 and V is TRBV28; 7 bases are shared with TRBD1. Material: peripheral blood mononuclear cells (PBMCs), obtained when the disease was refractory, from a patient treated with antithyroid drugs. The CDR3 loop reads CASRSRGSGWGTEAFY. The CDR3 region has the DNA TGTGCCAGCAGATCCAGGGGGTCGGGGTGGGGCACTGAAGCTTTCTAT.